These 32 T cell receptor beta chains share one sample of origin, sequenced in a study of shared clonotypes between healthy human individuals. Assay used: immunoSEQ multiplex PCR; TCRdb lists only in-frame clones, some missing. The repertoire holds about 510,000 clones, with 60% to 80% as singletons. The source material was PBMCs. These receptors came from a woman between 40 and 55 years old in good health. Some clones in this sample may be carry-over from other donors' samples.

The genes are TRBV4-3 and TRBJ2-1; no reliable D call. The V end lost 0 bases, the J end lost 5 bases, and 11 bases lay between the germline ends. The CDR3 runs to 15 residues. Germline lookup yields CDR1 LGHNA and CDR2 YSLEER. CDR3 amino acids: CASSQDPGLHNEQFF. The DNA for the CDR3 is TGCGCCAGCAGCCAAGATCCGGGCTTACACAATGAGCAGTTCTTC.

The chain carries TRBV27 and TRBJ2-7; D may be TRBD1 (6 bases). Per the germline V gene, CDR1 is MNHEY and CDR2 is SMNVEV (reference sequence). The CDR3 totals 14 residues. Trimming took off 0 bases at V and 4 bases at J, with 10 bases between the two ends. The DNA for the CDR3 is TGTGCCAGCAGTTTATCCAGGGGTAGATACGAGCAGTACTTC. This sequence encodes CASSLSRGRYEQYF.

The gene calls are TRBV7-3 and TRBJ1-1, with unresolved D. CDR1 is SGHTA and CDR2 is FQGTGA in the germline V gene. The length of the CDR3 is 13 residues. V was shortened by 8 bases and J by 1 base, with 11 bases between the two germline ends. This CDR3 reads CASARSTNTEAFF. The CDR3, as DNA: TGTGCCAGCGCCAGAAGCACGAACACTGAAGCTTTCTTT.

There are many counts of this clone. The chain combines TRBV6-5 with TRBJ1-5; no clear D gene. Trimming left V 8 bases short and J 3 bases short, with 8 bases between. Germline V CDR1 and CDR2: MNHEY, SVGAGI. This CDR3 has 12 residues. This chain's CDR3 is CASGRHNQPQHF. CDR3 nucleotides: TGTGCCAGCGGAAGGCACAATCAGCCCCAGCATTTT.

This clone was seen once. The chain links TRBV9 to TRBJ2-1; TRBD2 matches at 7 bases. This CDR3 region has 18 residues. Germline loops: CDR1 SGDLS, CDR2 YYNGEE. V lost 0 bases to trimming and J lost 1 base; unmatched junction nucleotides: 10. CDR3 sequence reads: CASSVERGGSGSYNEQFF. For the CDR3, the DNA is TGTGCCAGCAGCGTAGAGAGGGGAGGTAGCGGGTCCTACAATGAGCAGTTCTTC.

This clone has a count of ten or more. For the CDR3, the DNA is TGTGCCAGCAGAAGCTCGGGACTTTATGGCTACACCTTC. Its protein product is CASRSSGLYGYTF. The chain couples TRBV28 to TRBJ1-2, with D possibly being TRBD1 (5 bases). CDR1 MDHEN and CDR2 SYDVKM come from the germline V gene. V dropped 6 bases and J dropped 5 bases, with 13 bases sitting between them. This CDR3 contains 13 residues.

The chain uses TRBV5-1 and TRBJ2-5; 9 bases agree with TRBD1. With 3 bases clipped from V and 3 bases from J, the junction kept 0 bases outside the gene matches. Germline CDR1 reads SGHRS; CDR2 reads YFSETQ. The CDR3 totals 13 residues. This CDR3 reads CASSWTGEETQYF. The CDR3, as DNA: TGCGCCAGCAGCTGGACAGGGGAAGAGACCCAGTACTTC.

This clone occurred once. This chain's CDR3 is CASSTFGGANGYTF. The CDR3 region has the DNA TGTGCCAGCAGTACCTTTGGGGGGGCTAATGGCTACACCTTC. This chain connects TRBV5-4 to TRBJ1-2, with D possibly TRBD1 on 6 matching bases. CDR3 size: 14 residues. Germline CDR1 is SGHNT and CDR2 is YYREEE (reference sequence). The V end was cut by 5 bases, the J end by 6 bases, with 17 bases between.

This chain connects TRBV7-3 to TRBJ2-5, with D unresolved. Germline CDR1 and CDR2: SGHTA and FQGTGA. The CDR3 is made up of 16 amino acids. V shed 0 bases and J shed 2 bases, with 13 bases lying between them. CDR3 sequence reads: CASSLTGTALQETQYF. The DNA for the CDR3 is TGTGCCAGCAGCTTAACGGGTACGGCCTTACAAGAGACCCAGTACTTC.

The chain combines TRBV30 with TRBJ1-6, with D possibly TRBD1 on 6 matching bases. The CDR3 runs to 13 residues. Per the germline V gene, CDR1 is GTSNPN and CDR2 is SVGIG (reference sequence). The V end was cut by 2 bases, the J end by 9 bases, with 11 bases between. This CDR3 is CAWSSGVRSPLHF. The CDR3 DNA is TGTGCCTGGAGTTCAGGGGTGCGTTCACCCCTCCACTTT. The variable domain in full, completed from reference TRBV30 and TRBJ1-6, reads SQTIHQWPATLVQPVGSPLSLECTVEGTSNPNLYWYRQAAGRGLQLLFYSVGIGQISSEVPQNLSASRPQDRQFILSSKKLLLSDSGFYLCAWSSGVRSPLHFGNGTRLTVT.

CDR3 coding DNA: TGTGCCAGCAGCCTGGGACAGGGTTATGACACTGAAGCTTTCTTT. This sequence encodes CASSLGQGYDTEAFF. The chain combines TRBV11-1 with TRBJ1-1; 9 positions agree with TRBD1. In germline, CDR1 is SGHAT, CDR2 FQDESV (reference sequence). The CDR3 has 15 amino acids. The V gene end was trimmed by 5 bases and the J gene end by 3 bases; junction bases not matched to a gene: 7.

This clone showed up just once. The chain links TRBV28 to TRBJ1-1, with 7 nucleotides matching TRBD1. Per germline, CDR1 MDHEN and CDR2 SYDVKM. This CDR3 is 15 amino acids long. Germline trimming cut 5 bases from V and 4 bases from J; bases unmatched to any gene: 10. For the CDR3, the DNA is TGTGCCAGCAGTGAAAAGACAGGGTGGGGCACTGAAGCTTTCTTT. Its protein product is CASSEKTGWGTEAFF.

This chain connects TRBV6-5 to TRBJ1-2, with a possible D match to TRBD1 (5 bases). Trimming stripped 0 bases from V and 4 bases from J, with 9 bases between. This CDR3 has 14 residues. Germline CDR1 and CDR2: MNHEY and SVGAGI. The CDR3 protein is CASSYSQGGYGYTF. The CDR3 region has the DNA TGTGCCAGCAGTTACTCGCAGGGAGGCTATGGCTACACCTTC.

This chain links TRBV4-1 with TRBJ2-1; 9 nucleotides match TRBD1. Germline assignment: CDR1 MGHRA and CDR2 YSYEKL. V lost 1 base, J lost 9 bases, and 10 bases stayed unmatched. This CDR3 contains 16 residues. CDR3 sequence reads: CASSQVGQGRGAEQFF. In nucleotides, the CDR3 is TGCGCCAGCAGCCAAGTTGGACAGGGGCGTGGAGCTGAGCAGTTCTTC.

The count of this clone is one. V gene TRBV10-1 combines with J gene TRBJ2-3, with TRBD2 identical over 9 bases. Germline trimming cut 5 bases from V and 14 bases from J; bases unmatched to any gene: 8. CDR1 WNHNN and CDR2 SYGVQD come from the germline V gene (reference sequence). The CDR3 totals 12 residues. CDR3: CASSPPGLALYF. CDR3 DNA: TGCGCCAGCAGTCCCCCGGGACTAGCCCTGTATTTT.

The gene calls are TRBV2 and TRBJ1-1; TRBD1 matches at 8 bases. The CDR3 runs 13 residues. Germline CDR1 and CDR2: SNHLY and FYNNEI. Germline trimming cut 10 bases from V and 1 base from J; bases unmatched to any gene: 5. DNA of the CDR3: TGTGCCACCACAGGGGGACCGAACACTGAAGCTTTCTTT. Its translation: CATTGGPNTEAFF.

The chain joins TRBV2 to TRBJ1-1; no firm D call. Trimming removed 1 base from V and 1 base from J, with 10 bases in between. The CDR3 spans 15 residues. From germline, CDR1 is SNHLY and CDR2 FYNNEI. In nucleotides, the CDR3 is TGTGCCAGCAGTGAAGGGCTCTTTGAGAACACTGAAGCTTTCTTT. It codes for CASSEGLFENTEAFF. Full variable domain (outside the CDR3, taken from reference TRBV2 and TRBJ1-1): EPEVTQTPSHQVTQMGQEVILRCVPISNHLYFYWYRQILGQKVEFLVSFYNNEISEKSEIFDDQFSVERPDGSNFTLKIRSTKLEDSAMYFCASSEGLFENTEAFFGQGTRLTVV.

This clone is a singleton in its sample. The V gene is TRBV9, the J gene TRBJ2-3; D perhaps matches TRBD2 (5 bases). CDR3 length: 14 residues. The germline V gene has CDR1 SGDLS and CDR2 YYNGEE. Trimming took off 0 bases at V and 2 bases at J, with 7 bases between the two ends. The CDR3 region is CASSVGGHTDTQYF. The DNA of the CDR3 is TGTGCCAGCAGCGTAGGAGGGCACACAGATACGCAGTATTTT.

The chain uses TRBV5-5 and TRBJ1-5; D call uncertain. The length of the CDR3 is 14 residues. CDR1 is SGHKS, CDR2 YYEKEE, per germline (reference sequence). With 2 bases removed from V and 4 bases from J, the gap between germline ends came to 10 bases. This CDR3 reads CASSLGQPNQPQHF. In DNA, the CDR3 is TGTGCCAGCAGCTTAGGCCAGCCAAATCAGCCCCAGCATTTT.

The chain carries TRBV25-1 and TRBJ1-5; TRBD1 matches 8 bases. The J segment lost 4 bases and the V segment lost 3 bases, leaving 5 bases of the junction unmatched. The CDR3 has 15 residues. Germline V CDR1 and CDR2: MGHDK, SYGVNS. The CDR3: CASSDGQGPNQPQHF. DNA for the CDR3: TGTGCCAGCAGTGACGGACAGGGCCCAAATCAGCCCCAGCATTTT.

This clone was recorded once. The V gene is TRBV7-9, the J gene TRBJ2-2; 7 bases line up with TRBD2. Trimming at V came to 0 bases and at J to 6 bases, leaving 1 base not matched to a gene. The CDR3 has 14 amino acids. The germline V gene encodes CDR1 SEHNR and CDR2 FQNEAQ (reference sequence). CDR3 nucleotide sequence: TGTGCCAGCAGCTTAGCCGGGAGGCCCGGGGAGCTGTTTTTT. Protein product: CASSLAGRPGELFF.

This clone was seen a few times. J is TRBJ2-5 and V is TRBV7-9; D could derive from TRBD1 or TRBD2 (6 bases each). Germline CDR1 and CDR2: SEHNR and FQNEAQ (reference sequence). Trimming shortened V by 3 bases and J by 5 bases, and 16 bases separated the two germline ends. The CDR3 is 15 residues long. The CDR3 region is CASSLPTGTLETQYF. In DNA form, the CDR3 reads TGTGCCAGCAGCTTGCCAACAGGGACTCTCGAGACCCAGTACTTC.

This clone was seen more than once but under ten times. The chain has TRBV5-4 and TRBJ1-1, with D tentatively TRBD1 (5 bases). Germline V CDR1 and CDR2: SGHNT, YYREEE (reference sequence). Trimming left V 5 bases short and J 1 base short, with 12 bases between. The CDR3 contains 14 residues. Written as DNA, the CDR3 is TGTGCCAGCAGAGGGGCCAGGGAGAACACTGAAGCTTTCTTT. The encoded protein is CASRGARENTEAFF.

The V gene is TRBV29-1, the J gene TRBJ2-5, with 7 bases fitting TRBD1. The end of the DNA aligns better with TRBJ2-7, so the J call may be wrong. There are 13 residues in the CDR3. The germline gives CDR1 SQVTM, CDR2 ANQGSEA. CDR3: CSVEVGQTYEQYF. The CDR3 DNA follows: TGCAGCGTTGAAGTGGGACAGACTTACGAGCAGTACTTC.

The chain combines TRBV9 with TRBJ2-1; 11 bases agree with TRBD2. CDR1 is SGDLS, CDR2 YYNGEE, per germline. The CDR3 runs to 15 residues. V trimming: 4 bases; J trimming: 6 bases; junction bases outside the gene matches: 6. CDR3 amino acids: CASSLSGRGPNEQFF. The CDR3 DNA reads as TGTGCCAGCAGCCTTAGCGGGAGGGGCCCCAATGAGCAGTTCTTC.

Points on this clone: Other DNA variants within this sample encode the same CDR3. The chain is built from TRBV7-6 and TRBJ2-3; D is uncertain. The V gene lost 1 base and the J gene lost 0 bases, with 8 bases spanning the gap. This CDR3 has 15 amino acids. Germline V gene data show CDR1 as SGHVS and CDR2 as FNYEAQ. The CDR3 loop reads CASSLDDGSTDTQYF. As DNA, the CDR3 is TGTGCCAGCAGCTTAGATGACGGGAGCACAGATACGCAGTATTTT. Filled out from reference TRBV7-6 and TRBJ2-3, the complete variable domain reads GAGVSQSPRYKVTKRGQDVALRCDPISGHVSLYWYRQALGQGPEFLTYFNYEAQQDKSGLPNDRFSAERPEGSISTLTIQRTEQRDSAMYRCASSLDDGSTDTQYFGPGTRLTVL.

The rearrangement uses TRBV2 and TRBJ1-2; TRBD1 matches 8 bases. Trimming removed 2 bases from V and 8 bases from J; junction bases left unmatched: 7. CDR1 and CDR2 (germline): SNHLY, FYNNEI. The CDR3 loop spans 14 amino acids. CDR3 sequence: CASSEWGQVGGYTF. The CDR3 nucleotides are TGTGCCAGCAGTGAATGGGGACAGGTTGGGGGCTACACCTTC.

V is TRBV7-8 and J is TRBJ1-3; D gene unclear. The CDR3 is 13 amino acids. V shed 2 bases and J shed 2 bases, with 4 bases lying between them. Germline loops: CDR1 SGHVS, CDR2 FQNEAQ. CDR3 amino acids: CASSLSAGNTIYF. As DNA, the CDR3 is TGTGCCAGCAGCTTAAGCGCTGGAAACACCATATATTTT.

The chain recombines TRBV7-6 with TRBJ2-7, with 9 bases aligning to TRBD2. V was clipped by 5 bases and J by 4 bases; unmatched bases: 12. CDR1 SGHVS and CDR2 FNYEAQ come from the germline V gene. The CDR3 loop spans 16 amino acids. The CDR3 coding sequence is TGTGCCAGCAGCCATGCGCCCGCGGGAGGGGCGTACGAGCAGTACTTC. Encoded protein: CASSHAPAGGAYEQYF. Looking up the rest from reference TRBV7-6 and TRBJ2-7 gives the full variable domain: GAGVSQSPRYKVTKRGQDVALRCDPISGHVSLYWYRQALGQGPEFLTYFNYEAQQDKSGLPNDRFSAERPEGSISTLTIQRTEQRDSAMYRCASSHAPAGGAYEQYFGPGTRLTVT.

This rearrangement joins TRBV4-3 to TRBJ2-2, with TRBD2 matching over 7 bases. The junction had 8 bases not matched to a gene; V was cut back by 2 bases and J by 8 bases. This CDR3 has 15 residues. Germline V gives CDR1 LGHNA, CDR2 YSLEER. In DNA, the CDR3 is TGCGCCAGCAGCCAAAGCGGGGAGCCGAAAGGGGAGCTGTTTTTT. Protein: CASSQSGEPKGELFF.

This clone has a handful of counts. Other DNA sequences of this sample code for an identical CDR3. The chain joins TRBV10-3 to TRBJ1-1; possibly TRBD1 for D (6 bases). The CDR3 sequence is 14 residues long. Germline CDR1 is ENHRY and CDR2 is SYGVKD. V gave up 0 bases and J gave up 1 base, with 6 bases separating them. In DNA, the CDR3 is TGTGCCATCAGTGAGTCGACAGGGAACACTGAAGCTTTCTTT. Amino acid sequence: CAISESTGNTEAFF.

The rearrangement uses TRBV5-4 and TRBJ2-3; 10 positions match TRBD1. The germline CDR1 and CDR2 sequences are SGHNT and YYREEE (reference sequence). The CDR3 contains 14 residues. V shed 5 bases and J 4 bases; nucleotides not matched to a gene: 4. The CDR3, as DNA: TGTGCCAGCAGATCGGACAGGGGGTCAGATACGCAGTATTTT. Protein product: CASRSDRGSDTQYF.